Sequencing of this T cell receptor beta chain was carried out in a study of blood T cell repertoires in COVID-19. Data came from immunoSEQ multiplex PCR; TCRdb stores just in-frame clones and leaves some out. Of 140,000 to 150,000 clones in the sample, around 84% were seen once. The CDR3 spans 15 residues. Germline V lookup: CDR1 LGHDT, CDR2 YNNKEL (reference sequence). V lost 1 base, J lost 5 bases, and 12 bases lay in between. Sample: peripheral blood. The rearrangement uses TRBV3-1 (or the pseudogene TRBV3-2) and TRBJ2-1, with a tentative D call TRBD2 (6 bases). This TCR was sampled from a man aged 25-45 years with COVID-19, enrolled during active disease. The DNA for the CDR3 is TGTGCCAGCAGCCAAGGCGGGACTTACCACAATGAGCAGTTCTTC. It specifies CASSQGGTYHNEQFF.